The 28 T cell receptor beta chains reported below all come from one sample, sequenced in a study of identical twins. TCRdb reprocessed the 5' RACE reads via MiXCR and lists one record per CDR3 protein. Of about 530,000 distinct CDR3 sequences in the sample, about 20% were seen once. Separately, the same data were catalogued under a study of yellow fever vaccine responses in identical twins.

The source material was CD4+ T cells sorted from blood. These receptors came from a woman between 18 and 29 years old in good health.

A few counts support this clonotype. V is TRBV24-1 and J is TRBJ2-5; 7 nucleotides align to TRBD2. Germline V gene lookup returns CDR1 KGHDR and CDR2 SFDVKD. The ends lost 3 bases at V and 4 bases at J; junction bases unmatched: 4. The CDR3 covers 14 residues. CDR3 DNA: TGTGCCACCAGTGATCCTAGCGGACCAGAGACCCAGTACTTC. It yields the protein CATSDPSGPETQYF.

This clonotype has just a few counts. The chain links TRBV19 to TRBJ2-2; a possible D gene is TRBD1 (5 bases). Trimming stripped 3 bases from V and 4 bases from J, with 9 bases between. This CDR3 region has 14 residues. Germline V gene lookup returns CDR1 LNHDA and CDR2 SQIVND (reference sequence). CDR3 loop: CASSIQGFTGELFF. In nucleotides, the CDR3 is TGTGCCAGTAGTATTCAGGGATTCACCGGGGAGCTGTTTTTT.

This sequence joins TRBV20-1 and TRBJ2-1, with a tentative D call TRBD2 (5 bases). V was pared by 3 bases and J by 6 bases, with 18 bases between. The CDR3 consists of 15 residues. Germline-derived CDR1 and CDR2 are DFQATT and SNEGSKA (reference sequence). The CDR3 region is CSARTNPWVPNEQFF. The CDR3 region has the DNA TGCAGTGCTAGGACTAACCCCTGGGTACCCAATGAGCAGTTCTTC.

V gene TRBV10-3 combines with J gene TRBJ2-3; no clear D. V gave up 3 bases and J gave up 4 bases, with 14 bases separating them. The germline V gene has CDR1 ENHRY and CDR2 SYGVKD. The CDR3 covers 15 residues. As DNA, the CDR3 is TGTGCCATCAGTGAAGCCACGGGTGGGGCAGATACGCAGTATTTT. Protein sequence: CAISEATGGADTQYF.

The chain employs TRBV27 and TRBJ1-4; possibly TRBD1 for D (5 bases). V lost 2 bases, J lost 6 bases, and 16 bases lay in between. Germline values: CDR1 MNHEY, CDR2 SMNVEV (reference sequence). This CDR3 has 16 residues. CDR3: CASSLRRGQGYEKLFF. CDR3 nucleotides: TGTGCCAGCAGTTTACGGCGTGGCCAGGGTTATGAAAAACTGTTTTTT.

This clonotype turned up a few times. The V and J genes are TRBV5-5 and TRBJ2-6; D not resolved. This CDR3 is built from 15 residues. Trimming stripped 6 bases from V and 3 bases from J, with 13 bases between. Germline lookup yields CDR1 SGHKS and CDR2 YYEKEE (reference sequence). Written as DNA, the CDR3 is TGTGCCAGCACGTTGGTGGGAAATGGGGCCAACGTCCTGACTTTC. Protein product: CASTLVGNGANVLTF.

This clonotype has more than one count but fewer than ten. The rearrangement uses TRBV19 and TRBJ2-2, with D perhaps matching TRBD1 (6 bases). The V end lost 1 base, the J end lost 1 base, and 7 bases lay between the germline ends. The CDR3 runs to 15 residues. Germline CDR1 is LNHDA and CDR2 is SQIVND (reference sequence). The DNA of the CDR3 is TGTGCCAGTAGTATAGGGGGACAGAACACCGGGGAGCTGTTTTTT. Protein: CASSIGGQNTGELFF.

This clonotype was seen more than once but under ten times. V usage is TRBV18 and J usage is TRBJ2-7, with D unresolved. This CDR3 is built from 16 residues. Trimming pared 3 bases from V and 3 bases from J, leaving 18 bases between. CDR1 KGHSH and CDR2 LQKENI come from the germline V gene. The CDR3 protein is CASSPSSIRARYEQYV. In DNA form, the CDR3 reads TGTGCCAGCTCACCGAGCTCTATAAGGGCCCGCTACGAGCAGTACGTC.

There are a few counts of this clonotype. This chain uses TRBV12-3 or TRBV12-4 with TRBJ2-7; D ambiguous. The CDR3 spans 14 residues. The V end lost 1 base, the J end lost 2 bases, and 9 bases lay between the germline ends. CDR3 in amino acids: CASSLGPSTYEQYV. The CDR3 nucleotides are TGTGCCAGCAGTTTAGGTCCGAGTACCTACGAGCAGTACGTC.

CDR3 region: CASSQRGQDEQYV. The CDR3 DNA follows: TGTGCCAGCAGCCAGAGGGGGCAGGACGAGCAGTACGTC. The J gene is TRBJ2-7, the V gene TRBV3-1; TRBD1 aligns across 7 bases. With 3 bases clipped from V and 5 bases from J, the junction kept 4 bases outside the gene matches. CDR1 and CDR2 from the germline V gene are LGHDT and YNNKEL (reference sequence). This CDR3 spans 13 amino acids.

The chain joins TRBV18 to TRBJ2-7; TRBD2 agrees at 7 bases. Trimming took 2 bases from V and 3 from J; bases not matched to a gene: 10. The CDR3 sequence is 16 residues long. In germline, CDR1 is KGHSH, CDR2 LQKENI. The CDR3 region is CASSPSPGGGSYEQYF. The CDR3, as DNA: TGTGCCAGCTCACCAAGTCCGGGGGGAGGAAGCTACGAGCAGTACTTC.

This rearrangement joins TRBV20-1 to TRBJ2-2; D gene ambiguous. Looked up from germline, CDR1 is DFQATT and CDR2 is SNEGSKA (reference sequence). The CDR3 runs 14 residues. Trimming left V 3 bases short and J 4 bases short, with 12 bases between. CDR3 DNA: TGCAGTGCTAGTAATCCTAAGAGCACCGGGGAGCTGTTTTTT. This encodes CSASNPKSTGELFF.

A few counts support this clonotype. This CDR3 reads CATSDFKLGAPGGYNEQFF. The CDR3 coding sequence is TGTGCCACCAGTGATTTTAAGTTGGGGGCCCCCGGAGGGTACAATGAGCAGTTCTTC. V gene TRBV24-1 combines with J gene TRBJ2-1; the D call may be TRBD1 or TRBD2 (6 bases each). Germline V gene sequence: CDR1 KGHDR, CDR2 SFDVKD. There are 19 residues in the CDR3. With 1 base removed from V and 4 bases from J, the gap between germline ends came to 22 bases.

This clonotype was counted ten times or more. The chain links TRBV20-1 to TRBJ2-1; 8 bases fit TRBD2. Germline trimming cut 6 bases from V and 3 bases from J; bases unmatched to any gene: 7. The CDR3 contains 14 residues. From germline, CDR1 is DFQATT and CDR2 SNEGSKA (reference sequence). The CDR3 spells CSALLAEGYNEQFF. The CDR3 coding sequence is TGCAGTGCCTTACTAGCGGAGGGCTACAATGAGCAGTTCTTC.

This clonotype has a handful of counts. The chain couples TRBV5-1 to TRBJ2-3, with a possible D match to TRBD2 (6 bases). The V end lost 2 bases, the J end lost 4 bases, and 14 bases lay between the germline ends. The CDR3 length is 15 residues. The germline CDR1 and CDR2 sequences are SGHRS and YFSETQ. CDR3 sequence: CASSFSTGVADTQYF. In DNA form, the CDR3 reads TGCGCCAGCAGCTTCTCAACGGGAGTAGCAGATACGCAGTATTTT.

This clonotype was recorded many times. CDR3: CSAYTLAGVGYEQFF. CDR3 nucleotides: TGCAGTGCCTATACACTAGCGGGAGTGGGTTATGAGCAGTTCTTC. The chain employs TRBV20-1 and TRBJ2-1; 11 nucleotides line up with TRBD2. J lost 8 bases, V lost 6 bases, and 12 bases had no gene match. CDR3 length: 15 residues. Germline CDR1 is DFQATT and CDR2 is SNEGSKA (reference sequence).

This clonotype has only a few counts. The chain recombines TRBV20-1 with TRBJ1-1; 7 bases map to TRBD1. The CDR3 has 12 residues. The V gene's germline CDR1 is DFQATT and CDR2 SNEGSKA (reference sequence). V shed 5 bases and J 7 bases; nucleotides not matched to a gene: 7. CDR3 DNA sequence: TGCAGTGCTGACGACAGGGTAGTTGAAGCTTTCTTT. It encodes CSADDRVVEAFF.

This clonotype has just a few counts. The chain has TRBV24-1 and TRBJ1-1; 9 nucleotides match TRBD1. Trimming at V came to 9 bases and at J to 6 bases, leaving 10 bases not matched to a gene. CDR1 and CDR2 from the germline V gene are KGHDR and SFDVKD. There are 14 residues in the CDR3. CDR3 nucleotide sequence: TGTGCCACCTCTCCGGGACAGGGAGATGCTGAAGCTTTCTTT. Translation: CATSPGQGDAEAFF.

The rearrangement uses TRBV11-2 and TRBJ2-1; tentatively, D is TRBD2 (5 bases). The CDR3 is 14 amino acids. The V gene's germline CDR1 is SGHAT and CDR2 FQNNGV. V dropped 3 bases and J dropped 8 bases, with 14 bases sitting between them. CDR3 sequence: CASSLEAYSHEQFF. DNA of the CDR3: TGTGCCAGCAGCTTGGAGGCGTACAGTCATGAGCAGTTCTTC. Looking up the rest from reference TRBV11-2 and TRBJ2-1 gives the full variable domain: EAGVAQSPRYKIIEKRQSVAFWCNPISGHATLYWYQQILGQGPKLLIQFQNNGVVDDSQLPKDRFSAERLKGVDSTLKIQPAKLEDSAVYLCASSLEAYSHEQFFGPGTRLTVL.

This chain joins TRBV15 and TRBJ1-4, with D unclear. V shed 0 bases and J shed 5 bases, with 7 bases lying between them. Germline CDR1 LNHNV, CDR2 YYDKDF (reference sequence). This CDR3 is built from 14 residues. The CDR3 DNA sequence: TGTGCCACCAGCAGAGAGGCCTTAAATGAAAAACTGTTTTTT. It is translated as CATSREALNEKLFF.

V gene TRBV10-3 combines with J gene TRBJ1-5; 7 bases agree with TRBD1. The V gene's germline CDR1 is ENHRY and CDR2 SYGVKD. The CDR3 has 14 residues. V was pared by 10 bases and J by 3 bases, with 9 bases of the junction left unmatched. CDR3 sequence reads: CASGGTVINQPQHF. The CDR3 nucleotides read TGTGCCAGTGGAGGGACAGTGATCAATCAGCCCCAGCATTTT.

This clonotype was counted between two and nine times. The chain has TRBV29-1 and TRBJ1-1; D is possibly TRBD1 (6 bases). V lost 8 bases and J 0 bases, leaving 19 bases between the germline ends. This CDR3 region has 15 residues. Germline V CDR1 and CDR2: SQVTM, ANQGSEA. The chain's CDR3 is CSTSDRQAMNTEAFF. The CDR3 DNA reads TGCAGCACCTCCGACAGGCAAGCTATGAACACTGAAGCTTTCTTT.

The chain carries TRBV7-3 and TRBJ2-1, with TRBD1 matching 11 bases. Unmatched junction bases numbered 11, after V lost 5 bases and J lost 5 bases. The germline V gene encodes CDR1 SGHTA and CDR2 FQGTGA. The CDR3 covers 17 residues. CDR3 in DNA: TGTGCCAGCAGCCCCAAGCCCCCGGGACAGGGGGACAATGAGCAGTTCTTC. It is translated as CASSPKPPGQGDNEQFF. Based on the CDR3 plus reference TRBV7-3 and TRBJ2-1, the full variable domain is GAGVSQTPSNKVTEKGKYVELRCDPISGHTALYWYRQSLGQGPEFLIYFQGTGAADDSGLPNDRFFAVRPEGSVSTLKIQRTERGDSAVYLCASSPKPPGQGDNEQFFGPGTRLTVL.

This sequence joins TRBV20-1 and TRBJ2-2; 10 bases match TRBD1. Trimming took 6 bases from V and 6 from J; bases not matched to a gene: 13. CDR3 size: 16 residues. Germline V CDR1 and CDR2: DFQATT, SNEGSKA (reference sequence). The chain's CDR3 is CSAPLAGGQGAGELFF. Here the CDR3 DNA reads TGCAGTGCCCCTTTGGCTGGCGGACAGGGGGCCGGGGAGCTGTTTTTT.

This clonotype was seen at least ten times. CDR3 residues: CASSLSPGSTYEQYF. As DNA, the CDR3 is TGCGCCAGCAGCTTGAGTCCGGGGTCAACCTACGAGCAGTACTTC. This chain connects TRBV5-1 to TRBJ2-7; possible D gene TRBD2, 5 bases. V lost 1 base and J 2 bases, leaving 13 bases between the germline ends. The CDR3 length is 15 residues. The V gene's germline CDR1 is SGHRS and CDR2 YFSETQ.

Only a few counts were recorded for this clonotype. The chain combines TRBV15 with TRBJ1-2, with D possibly being TRBD1 (5 bases). This CDR3 is built from 16 residues. CDR1 and CDR2 (germline): LNHNV, YYDKDF (reference sequence). V lost 0 bases, J lost 8 bases, and 19 bases lay in between. The CDR3 DNA reads TGTGCCACCAGCAGAGAGTCGGGGCGCACAATTGTGGGCTACACCTTC. It translates to CATSRESGRTIVGYTF.

This clonotype was seen only a few times. This chain uses TRBV28 with TRBJ2-7, with TRBD2 matching 8 bases. The CDR3 loop spans 14 amino acids. CDR1 and CDR2 (germline): MDHEN, SYDVKM. Trimming at V came to 4 bases and at J to 2 bases, leaving 4 bases not matched to a gene. The DNA of the CDR3 is TGTGCCAGCAGTTCCCAGCGGGAGACCTACGAGCAGTACTTC. Residues: CASSSQRETYEQYF.

This clonotype was observed a handful of times. The rearrangement links TRBV9 to TRBJ2-3; TRBD2 might be the D (6 bases). There are 12 residues in the CDR3. V was pared by 7 bases and J by 2 bases, with 8 bases between. Germline values: CDR1 SGDLS, CDR2 YYNGEE. CDR3 region: CASGGITDTQYF. The CDR3 nucleotides read TGTGCCAGCGGCGGGATCACAGATACGCAGTATTTT.